This TCR beta chain is from a study of blood T cell repertoires in COVID-19 (TCRdb year 2020). About the full investigation: Samples covering the acute and convalescent phases of COVID-19 were provided by collaborators in the United States, Italy and Spain. The sample metadata nearly always contained a de-identified subject ID, COVID-19 status, age in years and sex. The repertoires were released in a freely available public database meant as a resource for research on the immune response to SARS-CoV-2. The prospective study material was composed of cDNA or gDNA derived from T cells, B-cell-depleted T cells, or PBMCs. The samples were drawn from the first 160 participants of the ongoing ImmuneRACE study and from 1,200 or so subjects provided by 6 global collaborators. Deeply sampled blood TCRbeta repertoires from subjects exposed to, actively infected with, or recovered from COVID-19 were included in the dataset. Where available, HLA class I and class II types were obtained from metadata supplied by the sample provider rather than from assay-based typing. Results and caveats for the whole study, not just this receptor: Clinical and demographic metadata were provided uncurated, with the amount varying by source and participant.

Comment on this clone: No antigen is known for it. Base qualities are not provided; no much larger clone lies one nucleotide away.

TCRbeta CDR3 regions were amplified from genomic DNA using the immunoSEQ Assay, a bias-controlled multiplex PCR. Processing in the source paper ran as follows. Nucleated cell counts per sample were estimated from amplification of reference gene primers within the assay. To quantify the absolute abundance of each unique TCRbeta CDR3 rearrangement, sequence reads were collapsed and filtered. For each sample, productive Simpson clonality was calculated as the square root of Simpson's diversity index over productive rearrangements. TCRdb stores this immuneACCESS table with in-frame sequences only. Part of the clones is absent; in the studies checked, under half of the shortfall reflects unresolved V genes, and no reason is known for the rest. D and trimming come from the DNA, and the V and J calls and clone size come from that table. The sample includes 70,000 or so clones, with about 88% observed a single time. In total, the top ten clones hold roughly 1.5% of the sample.

Collaborating institutions collected whole blood in K2EDTA tubes following their own protocols. Collaborator samples were shipped for TCRbeta analysis as frozen whole blood, isolated PBMCs, or DNA extracted from either sample type. The germline V gene gives CDR1 as SGHTS and CDR2 as YDEGEE. V has 7 bases trimmed and J has 7 bases trimmed; junction bases matching no gene number 9. The CDR3 goes from the cysteine to the phenylalanine over 13 residues. Only CDR3 DNA remains: 39 bases, in frame from the first base. The chain joins TRBV5-8 to TRBJ1-2, with TRBD1 matching 8 junction bases. The sequenced sample was peripheral blood. This TCR was sampled from a man aged 45-60 years with acute or convalescent COVID-19. The CDR3 is CASGRGQGGGYTF. The sequenced DNA: TGTGCCAGCGGACGCGGACAGGGAGGTGGCTACACCTTC. When the CDR3 is completed using the reference TRBV5-8 and TRBJ1-2 genes on either side, the full variable domain is EAGVTQSPTHLIKTRGQQATLRCSPISGHTSVYWYQQALGLGLQFLLWYDEGEERNRGNFPPRFSGRQFPNYSSELNVNALELEDSALYLCASGRGQGGGYTFGSGTRLTVV.